The 3 T cell receptor beta chains below all came from one sample that was sequenced in a study of T cell responses to AZD1222 COVID-19 vaccine. TCRdb keeps only in-frame clones here, not all; method: immunoSEQ multiplex PCR. The sample shows tens of thousands of clones, 80% to 95% of them seen only once. The source was peripheral blood, collected 28 days after the second AZD1222 dose. All receptors derive from an adult who received the AZD1222 COVID-19 vaccine.

This rearrangement joins TRBV30 to TRBJ2-7; TRBD1 might be the D (5 bases). Germline values: CDR1 GTSNPN, CDR2 SVGIG (reference sequence). The V and J ends lost 0 bases and 1 base respectively, with 7 bases between them. The CDR3 sequence is 13 residues long. CDR3 protein: CAWSVTVSYEQYF. The CDR3 DNA reads as TGTGCCTGGAGTGTGACAGTTTCCTACGAGCAGTACTTC.

The chain uses TRBV7-6 and TRBJ1-6; D not certain. Germline V gene data show CDR1 as SGHVS and CDR2 as FNYEAQ. Trimming removed 3 bases from V and 7 bases from J, with 10 bases in between. The CDR3 has 14 residues. The CDR3 is CASSLGFVNSPLHF. The CDR3 DNA reads as TGTGCCAGCAGCTTGGGGTTTGTAAATTCACCCCTCCACTTT.

CDR3 amino acids: CASSLAGPQASYGYTF. CDR3 coding DNA: TGTGCCAGCAGCTTAGCTGGTCCGCAGGCCTCCTATGGCTACACCTTC. The chain recombines TRBV7-2 with TRBJ1-2; D uncertain. The CDR3 spans 16 residues. With 0 bases removed from V and 4 bases from J, the gap between germline ends came to 15 bases. Looked up from germline, CDR1 is SGHTA and CDR2 is FQGNSA.